Listed below are T cell receptor beta chains from one sample, sequenced in a study of cytomegalovirus exposure and HLA in healthy donors. Libraries were prepared by immunoSEQ multiplex PCR; TCRdb keeps only in-frame clonotypes and omits some of them. The profile shows 150,000 or so clones, roughly 72% of them singletons. Sequencing used PBMCs. These receptors all stem from a woman in her thirties or forties in good health and CMV-seronegative. The CDR3 runs from the conserved cysteine through the conserved F or W. Each record gives: J gene, D gene, V gene, clone size, CDR3 DNA, CDR3 protein. The D gene is left open where the match is weak. Clone size appears in some rows only: once, few, many, or a class for an expanded clone.

J gene: TRBJ2-7
D gene: TRBD1
V gene: TRBV5-1
clone size: -
CDR3 DNA: TGCGCCAGCAGCTCGGGGACAGTGTATTCCTACGAGCAGTACTTC
CDR3 protein: CASSSGTVYSYEQYF

J gene: TRBJ2-7
D gene: TRBD1
V gene: TRBV7-6
clone size: -
CDR3 DNA: TGTGCCAGCAGCGACGGGACAGGAATATCCTACGAGCAGTACTTC
CDR3 protein: CASSDGTGISYEQYF

J gene: TRBJ2-3
D gene: TRBD2
V gene: TRBV9
clone size: -
CDR3 DNA: TGTGCCAGCAGCGTTAGCACTAGCGGCACAGATACGCAGTATTTT
CDR3 protein: CASSVSTSGTDTQYF

J gene: TRBJ2-1
D gene: -
V gene: TRBV5-5
clone size: -
CDR3 DNA: TGTGCCAGCAGCTTGGATGGGACATCCTACAATGAGCAGTTCTTC
CDR3 protein: CASSLDGTSYNEQFF

J gene: TRBJ1-1
D gene: -
V gene: TRBV30
clone size: -
CDR3 DNA: TGTGCCTGGAGTGTTGACAGGCGCAACACTGAAGCTTTCTTT
CDR3 protein: CAWSVDRRNTEAFF

J gene: TRBJ1-2
D gene: TRBD1
V gene: TRBV27
clone size: -
CDR3 DNA: TGTGCCAGCAGCCTGCAAGGGGGCGATGGCTACACCTTC
CDR3 protein: CASSLQGGDGYTF

J gene: TRBJ2-7
D gene: -
V gene: TRBV10-1
clone size: few
CDR3 DNA: TGCGCCATTACGGTCTACTCGCCGGGAGCCGCCTACGAGCAGTACTTC
CDR3 protein: CAITVYSPGAAYEQYF

J gene: TRBJ2-7
D gene: -
V gene: TRBV18
clone size: few
CDR3 DNA: TGTGCCAGCTCACCAGGGAGGCGGGGCTCCTACGAGCAGTACTTC
CDR3 protein: CASSPGRRGSYEQYF

J gene: TRBJ1-1
D gene: -
V gene: TRBV29-1
clone size: -
CDR3 DNA: TGCAGCGTTGGTGGTCCTAGGGGGACTGAAGCTTTCTTT
CDR3 protein: CSVGGPRGTEAFF

J gene: TRBJ2-7
D gene: -
V gene: TRBV7-8
clone size: -
CDR3 DNA: TGTGCCAGCAGCGCCGGGGGCTACGAGCAGTACTTC
CDR3 protein: CASSAGGYEQYF

J gene: TRBJ2-7
D gene: TRBD2
V gene: TRBV6-1
clone size: -
CDR3 DNA: TGTGCCAGCAACCCCGGGACTAGCGGGAGCGAGCAGTACTTC
CDR3 protein: CASNPGTSGSEQYF

J gene: TRBJ2-2
D gene: TRBD2
V gene: TRBV7-8
clone size: -
CDR3 DNA: TGTGCCAGCAGATCCGGACCGGGGGGTGCCGGGGAGCTGTTTTTT
CDR3 protein: CASRSGPGGAGELFF

J gene: TRBJ1-1
D gene: TRBD1
V gene: TRBV2
clone size: -
CDR3 DNA: TGTGCCAGCAGTCTCCGGGACAGGGGAACTGAAGCTTTCTTT
CDR3 protein: CASSLRDRGTEAFF

J gene: TRBJ2-3
D gene: -
V gene: TRBV18
clone size: -
CDR3 DNA: TGTGCCAGCTCACCACCGTCCGTCTACACAGATACGCAGTATTTT
CDR3 protein: CASSPPSVYTDTQYF

J gene: TRBJ2-1
D gene: -
V gene: TRBV10-3
clone size: -
CDR3 DNA: TGTGCCATCAGTGAGGTGATAGCGGAGTACTACAATGAGCAGTTCTTC
CDR3 protein: CAISEVIAEYYNEQFF

J gene: TRBJ1-5
D gene: -
V gene: TRBV19
clone size: -
CDR3 DNA: TGTGCCAGTAGGACCCCCGGAGGGGATCAGCCCCAGCATTTT
CDR3 protein: CASRTPGGDQPQHF

J gene: TRBJ2-7
D gene: TRBD2
V gene: TRBV10-1
clone size: -
CDR3 DNA: TGCGCCAGCAGCGAACAGGGACTAGCGGGAGGGCCATCCTACGAGCAGTACTTC
CDR3 protein: CASSEQGLAGGPSYEQYF

J gene: TRBJ1-2
D gene: TRBD1
V gene: TRBV29-1
clone size: -
CDR3 DNA: TGCAGCGTCACTGGGGGAGCGGACAGGGAAAGTTTCTATGGCTACACCTTC
CDR3 protein: CSVTGGADRESFYGYTF

J gene: TRBJ2-7
D gene: -
V gene: TRBV11-2
clone size: -
CDR3 DNA: TGTGCCAGCAGCCGTTCCTACGAGCAGTACTTC
CDR3 protein: CASSRSYEQYF

J gene: TRBJ1-1
D gene: -
V gene: TRBV11-2
clone size: few
CDR3 DNA: TGTGCCAGCAGCTTAGAGGGGCAGGGGAGGGGCACTGAAGCTTTCTTT
CDR3 protein: CASSLEGQGRGTEAFF

J gene: TRBJ2-6
D gene: TRBD1
V gene: TRBV30
clone size: -
CDR3 DNA: TGTGCCTGGAGGCTCCAGGGGGCTGGGGCCAACGTCCTGACTTTC
CDR3 protein: CAWRLQGAGANVLTF

J gene: TRBJ2-7
D gene: TRBD2
V gene: TRBV5-1
clone size: -
CDR3 DNA: TGCGCCAGCAGCTTGGCCCGGCGGGAGGCCAGCGAGCAGTACTTC
CDR3 protein: CASSLARREASEQYF

J gene: TRBJ2-7
D gene: TRBD2
V gene: TRBV5-1
clone size: -
CDR3 DNA: TGCGCCAGCAGCTTGGTTGGACTAGCGGGAGACGAGCAGTACTTC
CDR3 protein: CASSLVGLAGDEQYF

J gene: TRBJ2-3
D gene: TRBD2
V gene: TRBV19
clone size: few
CDR3 DNA: TGTGCCAGTAGTAGTCGGGACTACGTTTCTACAGATACGCAGTATTTT
CDR3 protein: CASSSRDYVSTDTQYF

J gene: TRBJ1-1
D gene: TRBD1
V gene: TRBV28
clone size: few
CDR3 DNA: TGTGCCAGCAGTCCCGACCCGGGACAGGGATCCCCTGAAGCTTTCTTT
CDR3 protein: CASSPDPGQGSPEAFF

J gene: TRBJ1-1
D gene: -
V gene: TRBV25-1
clone size: -
CDR3 DNA: TGTGCCAGCAGTGAATATACGGGGGACACTGAAGCTTTCTTT
CDR3 protein: CASSEYTGDTEAFF

J gene: TRBJ2-1
D gene: -
V gene: TRBV19
clone size: -
CDR3 DNA: TGTGCCAGTAGGACTGGCTTCCCCAATGAGCAGTTCTTC
CDR3 protein: CASRTGFPNEQFF

J gene: TRBJ2-7
D gene: TRBD1
V gene: TRBV27
clone size: -
CDR3 DNA: TGTGCCAGCAGTGCGGCCATGGGACAGGGGATCTACGAGCAGTACTTC
CDR3 protein: CASSAAMGQGIYEQYF

J gene: TRBJ2-2
D gene: TRBD1
V gene: TRBV7-9
clone size: -
CDR3 DNA: TGTGCCAGCGGTGGGGTGACAGGGATTAACACCGGGGAGCTGTTTTTT
CDR3 protein: CASGGVTGINTGELFF

J gene: TRBJ1-5
D gene: TRBD1
V gene: TRBV6-1
clone size: -
CDR3 DNA: TGTGCCAGCAGTCCCACAGGGGATAGCAATCAGCCCCAGCATTTT
CDR3 protein: CASSPTGDSNQPQHF

J gene: TRBJ2-2
D gene: -
V gene: TRBV2
clone size: -
CDR3 DNA: TGTGCCAGCAGGGAGGTCGACACCGGGGAGCTGTTTTTT
CDR3 protein: CASREVDTGELFF

J gene: TRBJ2-7
D gene: -
V gene: TRBV7-2
clone size: -
CDR3 DNA: TGTGCCAGCAGCTCCAATGGCGGATTTAGCTACGAGCAGTACTTC
CDR3 protein: CASSSNGGFSYEQYF

J gene: TRBJ1-2
D gene: -
V gene: TRBV15
clone size: -
CDR3 DNA: TGTGCCACCAGCAGAGATCTGTCCCGGGGGTATGGCTACACCTTC
CDR3 protein: CATSRDLSRGYGYTF

J gene: TRBJ2-1
D gene: TRBD2
V gene: TRBV28
clone size: -
CDR3 DNA: TGTGCCAGCAGACCTGGGGCGGGAGAGGTAAATGAGCAGTTCTTC
CDR3 protein: CASRPGAGEVNEQFF

J gene: TRBJ2-1
D gene: TRBD2
V gene: TRBV29-1
clone size: -
CDR3 DNA: TGCAGCGTTGAAGGAGTAATTTCGGGGGGGTCCTACAATGAGCAGTTCTTC
CDR3 protein: CSVEGVISGGSYNEQFF

J gene: TRBJ2-1
D gene: -
V gene: TRBV19
clone size: -
CDR3 DNA: TGTGCCAGTAGTAACAGGGTAGGCGATGAGCAGTTCTTC
CDR3 protein: CASSNRVGDEQFF

J gene: TRBJ2-2
D gene: TRBD2
V gene: TRBV5-1
clone size: -
CDR3 DNA: TGCGCCAGCAAGCAATTCGAGCGGGAACTCACCGGGGAGCTGTTTTTT
CDR3 protein: CASKQFERELTGELFF

J gene: TRBJ1-2
D gene: TRBD1
V gene: TRBV28
clone size: -
CDR3 DNA: TGTGCCAGCAGACAGGGACAGCAAGGCTATGGCTACACCTTC
CDR3 protein: CASRQGQQGYGYTF

J gene: TRBJ2-1
D gene: -
V gene: TRBV7-9
clone size: few
CDR3 DNA: TGTGCCAGCAGTCCCCTAGAAAATGAGCAGTTCTTC
CDR3 protein: CASSPLENEQFF

J gene: TRBJ2-1
D gene: -
V gene: TRBV5-1
clone size: -
CDR3 DNA: TGCGCCAGCAGCGTTAGGCCGGGAGTAAGCCCTTACAATGAGCAGTTCTTC
CDR3 protein: CASSVRPGVSPYNEQFF

J gene: TRBJ1-4
D gene: TRBD1
V gene: TRBV7-8
clone size: few
CDR3 DNA: TGTGCCAGCAGCTTAGTTGGGACAGGGGGGGAAAAACTGTTTTTT
CDR3 protein: CASSLVGTGGEKLFF

J gene: TRBJ2-7
D gene: -
V gene: TRBV28
clone size: -
CDR3 DNA: TGTGCCAGCAGTTTACCCCACTCGGGGTCGGACGAGCAGTACTTC
CDR3 protein: CASSLPHSGSDEQYF

J gene: TRBJ1-3
D gene: -
V gene: TRBV6-5
clone size: -
CDR3 DNA: TGTGCCAGCAGTCGGACAGCCTACGGAAACACCATATATTTT
CDR3 protein: CASSRTAYGNTIYF

J gene: TRBJ2-2
D gene: -
V gene: TRBV5-4
clone size: -
CDR3 DNA: TGTGCCAGCAGCTTGGGGGGGGACCAACTGGAGCTGTTTTTT
CDR3 protein: CASSLGGDQLELFF

J gene: TRBJ2-3
D gene: TRBD1
V gene: TRBV18
clone size: -
CDR3 DNA: TGTGCCAGCTCCCTCAACAGGGGAGATACGCAGTATTTT
CDR3 protein: CASSLNRGDTQYF

J gene: TRBJ2-7
D gene: -
V gene: TRBV5-6
clone size: -
CDR3 DNA: TGTGCCAGCAGCTTGGGTGGCCCTAGCTCCTACGAGCAGTACTTC
CDR3 protein: CASSLGGPSSYEQYF

J gene: TRBJ2-7
D gene: -
V gene: TRBV7-8
clone size: -
CDR3 DNA: TGTGCCAGCAGCCCACAAATCGGACTACTCTACGAGCAGTACTTC
CDR3 protein: CASSPQIGLLYEQYF

J gene: TRBJ1-3
D gene: TRBD1
V gene: TRBV12-5
clone size: -
CDR3 DNA: TGTGCTAGTGGTTTCCAAGGGACAGGAACCCTCTCTGGAAACACCATATATTTT
CDR3 protein: CASGFQGTGTLSGNTIYF

J gene: TRBJ1-2
D gene: -
V gene: TRBV6-1
clone size: -
CDR3 DNA: TGTGCCAGCAGTGAAGCTGGACATCCGGGGGGCTATGGCTACACCTTC
CDR3 protein: CASSEAGHPGGYGYTF

J gene: TRBJ1-1
D gene: -
V gene: TRBV5-1
clone size: few
CDR3 DNA: TGCGCCAGCAGCTTTAAAGGGGACACTGAAGCTTTCTTT
CDR3 protein: CASSFKGDTEAFF

J gene: TRBJ2-7
D gene: -
V gene: TRBV7-7
clone size: -
CDR3 DNA: TGTGCTAGCAGCTTACTAGTTCGGGGGTCCTACGAGCAGTACTTC
CDR3 protein: CASSLLVRGSYEQYF

J gene: TRBJ1-4
D gene: TRBD1
V gene: TRBV2
clone size: -
CDR3 DNA: TGTGCCAGCAGCGGGACAGGTCGCCCCAATGAAAAACTGTTTTTT
CDR3 protein: CASSGTGRPNEKLFF

J gene: TRBJ1-3
D gene: TRBD1
V gene: TRBV18
clone size: -
CDR3 DNA: TGTGCCAGCTCACTTACAGGGGATCCTGGAAACACCATATATTTT
CDR3 protein: CASSLTGDPGNTIYF